This T cell receptor (beta chain) was retrieved from a study of blood T cell repertoires in COVID-19. Generated by immunoSEQ multiplex PCR, the TCRdb table keeps only in-frame clones and is missing some. The table records 200,000 to 250,000 clones, about 90% of them present only once. The V gene's germline CDR1 is LGHNA and CDR2 YNFKEQ. The CDR3 is made up of 15 amino acids. Unmatched junction bases numbered 3, after V lost 3 bases and J lost 0 bases. The chain carries TRBV4-2 and TRBJ2-7; 9 nucleotides agree with TRBD1. This TCR came from a woman under 40 who had been exposed to COVID-19. The sequencing input was PBMCs or T cells enriched from blood (not recorded which). The CDR3 here is CASSQGTGSSYEQYF. The CDR3 DNA is TGTGCCAGCAGCCAGGGGACAGGGAGCTCCTACGAGCAGTACTTC.